Listed below are T cell receptor beta chains from one sample, sequenced in a study of blood T cell repertoires in COVID-19. Some clones are missing from TCRdb's copy, which holds only in-frame ones; the method was immunoSEQ multiplex PCR. The sample lists more than 200,000 clones, more than 75% occurring once. The sequencing input was PBMCs or T cells enriched from blood (not recorded which). These TCRs come from a woman aged 45-65 years who had recovered from COVID-19. The conserved cysteine and the conserved F or W are not part of the CDR3 here.

>TRBV7-2
ASSAYREPQH
>TRBV27
ASSLYGTGGGKLF
>TRBV6-5
ASAAGEEYEQY
>TRBV19
ASSRDSPGNTIY
>TRBV7-2
ASSLAGAAQETQY
>TRBV10-1
ASSEGGTETQY
>TRBV7-2
ASSSTRNTEAF
>TRBV2
ASSAGSSYEQY
>TRBV12-3/TRBV12-4
ASSFSGSGEQY
>TRBV18
ASSRTANTGELF
>TRBV6-4
ASSDPAGTGGFFFPYEQY
>TRBV14
ASSPDRDRGVNTEAF
>TRBV2
ASSGTGTQPQH
>TRBV27
ASRLGQYSNQPQH
>TRBV5-1
ASSLMAQGPGANQPQH
>TRBV10-3
AIAPSGGTYEQY
>TRBV7-9
ANDPDNPCNQPQH
>TRBV5-1
ASSLAGTVNTDTQY
>TRBV5-1
ASSPQWAGGTGELF
>TRBV6-1
ASSEAAPRY
>TRBV7-6
ASSLGQLNSNQPQH
>TRBV28
ASSLDPGQGGTQY
>TRBV2
ASLGTGGPAYNEQF
>TRBV30
AGYQGPGNTIY
>TRBV11-2
ASSFEGSSWTSSYEQY
>TRBV5-1
ASTRQGNTGELF
>TRBV11-3
ASSFRRGDTQY
>TRBV7-2
ASSFERNTEAF
>TRBV9
ASSSRVANTGELF
>TRBV28
ASSLEGVGVNTEAF
>TRBV7-3
ASSLTGVRGITYEQY
>TRBV5-6
ASSLTSPTDTQY
>TRBV6-5
ASSRLRGDTQY
>TRBV6-5
ASSNEQGARQPQH
>TRBV19
AATGGSAYNEQF
>TRBV3-1/TRBV3-2
ASSPHLGQGARDNEQF
>TRBV30
AWERGSKTDTQY